Each of the 8 T cell receptor beta chains below was sequenced from the same sample in a study of Graves' ophthalmopathy and Graves' hyperthyroidism. Amplification of TCR beta CDR3 regions used RNA transcripts. Investigators did first-round RT-PCR with HTBI primers, then second-round multiplex PCR. Using its own MiXCR run on the multiplex PCR reads, TCRdb lists one record per CDR3 protein. The repertoire holds approximately 700,000 distinct CDR3 sequences, with approximately 40% as singletons. The specimen sequenced was peripheral blood. The origin of the receptors is an adult man with Graves' ophthalmopathy.

The table lists this clonotype with a count of one. The V gene is TRBV6-6, the J gene TRBJ2-7; D is perhaps TRBD1 (6 bases). V was clipped by 1 base and J by 1 base, with 14 bases between them. The CDR3 runs to 16 residues. In germline, CDR1 is MNHNY, CDR2 SVGAGI (reference sequence). CDR3 in amino acids: CASSYYRPGESYEQYF. In nucleotides, the CDR3 is TGTGCCAGCAGTTACTACCGACCAGGGGAATCCTACGAGCAGTACTTC.

This clonotype was seen only a few times. DNA of the CDR3: TGCAGTGCTAGAGATCGTTTACTGGCTAGCCGACTCTCCTACGAGCAGTACTTC. Its protein is CSARDRLLASRLSYEQYF. The chain uses TRBV20-1 and TRBJ2-7; maybe TRBD2 (5 bases). Germline values: CDR1 DFQATT, CDR2 SNEGSKA (reference sequence). V was pared by 0 bases and J by 0 bases, with 21 bases between. There are 18 residues in the CDR3.

This clonotype was seen a handful of times. The chain combines TRBV10-3 with TRBJ2-7, with 7 bases that match TRBD1. The CDR3 totals 14 residues. With V trimmed by 4 bases and J by 0 bases, 3 bases remained unmatched. CDR1 and CDR2 (germline): ENHRY, SYGVKD. CDR3 bases: TGTGCCATCAGTGGGGCAGGGGGCTCCTACGAGCAGTACTTC. Translated, it gives CAISGAGGSYEQYF.

This clonotype was seen a few times. The genes are TRBV7-2 and TRBJ1-1; 9 positions agree with TRBD1. Germline CDR1 is SGHTA and CDR2 is FQGNSA. The CDR3 is 15 residues long. The V gene end was trimmed by 6 bases and the J gene end by 2 bases; junction bases not matched to a gene: 7. The DNA of the CDR3 is TGTGCCAGCAGGCCTAGGACAGGGGATAACACTGAAGCTTTCTTT. This codes for CASRPRTGDNTEAFF.

The chain joins TRBV10-3 to TRBJ2-7; possible D gene TRBD2, 6 bases. With 10 bases removed from V and 3 bases from J, the gap between germline ends came to 28 bases. The V gene's germline CDR1 is ENHRY and CDR2 SYGVKD. The CDR3 has 17 amino acids. The CDR3 DNA is TGTGCCAGCAGCTCCCAAAGGAGGGGATTCCACTACTACGAGCAGTACTTC. This codes for CASSSQRRGFHYYEQYF.

There are a few counts of this clonotype. This sequence joins TRBV19 and TRBJ2-2; D gene ambiguous. The CDR3 runs 14 residues. Trimming took off 5 bases at V and 8 bases at J, with 15 bases between the two ends. Per the germline V gene, CDR1 is LNHDA and CDR2 is SQIVND (reference sequence). The CDR3 sequence: CASSASPRSGELFF. The DNA of the CDR3 is TGTGCCAGTAGTGCCTCCCCGCGTTCAGGGGAGCTGTTTTTT.

This rearrangement joins TRBV2 to TRBJ1-2, with TRBD1 as a possible D gene (5 bases). The CDR3 is made up of 15 amino acids. V was clipped by 5 bases and J by 7 bases, with 20 bases between them. Looked up from germline, CDR1 is SNHLY and CDR2 is FYNNEI. The CDR3 coding sequence is TGTGCCAGCAGTTACACCCGGGCGACAGATAGTGGCTACACCTTC. Translating gives CASSYTRATDSGYTF.

The chain combines TRBV29-1 with TRBJ2-7; 10 positions agree with TRBD1. Looked up from germline, CDR1 is SQVTM and CDR2 is ANQGSEA. The V gene end was trimmed by 7 bases and the J gene end by 3 bases; junction bases not matched to a gene: 3. The CDR3 runs to 12 residues. In DNA form, the CDR3 reads TGCAGCGGTGACAGGGGGCTCTACGAGCAGTACTTC. Its translation: CSGDRGLYEQYF.